Below, 32 T cell receptor beta chains from the same sample are listed, as sequenced in a study of early T cells in non-severe SARS-CoV-2 infection (dated by TCRdb to the early 2020s). To prepare the library, 5' RACE was applied. Sequencer: NextSeq 500. Using fastp trimming at Q25 and MiXCR clonotype assembly, TCRdb reanalyzed the public sequencing data and kept in-frame beta chains. All rows with the same CDR3 protein become a single entry with the most common DNA and genes. The sample table contains 45,000 to 55,000 distinct CDR3 sequences; only one count was recorded for approximately 6.2% of them. The top ten clonotypes cover around 4% of the sample. The source material was whole blood. The source is an adult who was a healthcare worker with PCR-confirmed SARS-CoV-2 infection or an uninfected control (not recorded which).

This clonotype was seen ten or more times. The chain is built from TRBV19 and TRBJ2-1; the D is unclear. The germline gives CDR1 LNHDA, CDR2 SQIVND (reference sequence). The CDR3 has 11 amino acids. Trimming cost V 8 bases and J 8 bases, with 10 bases left between them. The CDR3 DNA reads as TGTGCCAGTTCGAAGGGTCATGAGCAGTTCTTC. This translates into CASSKGHEQFF.

This chain uses TRBV20-1 with TRBJ2-1, with 7 bases that match TRBD1. This CDR3 is 12 amino acids long. V was clipped by 1 base and J by 13 bases; unmatched bases: 7. Germline V gene data show CDR1 as DFQATT and CDR2 as SNEGSKA (reference sequence). CDR3: CSARGSGTVQFF. In nucleotides, the CDR3 is TGCAGTGCTAGAGGATCCGGGACAGTTCAGTTCTTC.

This clonotype was seen a handful of times. The chain carries TRBV2 and TRBJ2-2; 7 nucleotides line up with TRBD2. CDR1 is SNHLY, CDR2 FYNNEI, per germline. V shed 6 bases and J 2 bases; nucleotides not matched to a gene: 6. The CDR3 is made up of 15 amino acids. Written as DNA, the CDR3 is TGTGCCAGCAGGGGGGGACTACCAAACACCGGGGAGCTGTTTTTT. Its protein product is CASRGGLPNTGELFF.

The V call is TRBV3-1, the J call TRBJ2-7, with D perhaps given as TRBD1 or TRBD2 (5 bases each). Trimming cost V 8 bases and J 0 bases, with 8 bases left between them. This CDR3 comprises 12 residues. Germline CDR1 reads LGHDT; CDR2 reads YNNKEL (reference sequence). The CDR3 loop reads CASGDGSYEQYF. The CDR3 DNA reads as TGTGCCAGCGGGGACGGCTCCTACGAGCAGTACTTC.

This clonotype was recorded at least ten times. J is TRBJ2-7 and V is TRBV7-2, with D perhaps TRBD2 (6 bases). Germline V gene data show CDR1 as SGHTA and CDR2 as FQGNSA. Trimming removed 4 bases from V and 2 bases from J, with 12 bases in between. The CDR3 consists of 14 residues. CDR3 in DNA: TGTGCCAGCAGCTCCTCCGGGGGAGCCTACGAGCAGTACTTC. It is translated as CASSSSGGAYEQYF.

This clonotype showed up many times. The rearrangement links TRBV18 to TRBJ1-2; D possibly corresponds to TRBD1 (5 bases). CDR3 length: 14 residues. The V end was cut by 2 bases, the J end by 11 bases, with 18 bases between. Germline V lookup: CDR1 KGHSH, CDR2 LQKENI. CDR3 sequence reads: CASSPSRTGHYYTF. CDR3 nucleotide sequence: TGTGCCAGCTCACCATCCCGCACAGGACACTATTACACCTTC.

V and J are TRBV5-1 and TRBJ2-5, with 8 bases aligning to TRBD2. This CDR3 contains 14 residues. Germline V gene lookup returns CDR1 SGHRS and CDR2 YFSETQ. V gave up 2 bases and J gave up 2 bases; unmatched junction bases: 2. CDR3 in amino acids: CASSFGLAQETQYF. The CDR3 DNA is TGCGCCAGCAGCTTTGGACTAGCTCAAGAGACCCAGTACTTC.

This clonotype was seen many times. J is TRBJ1-1 and V is TRBV7-9; weak D call: TRBD1 (6 bases). CDR1 is SEHNR, CDR2 FQNEAQ, per germline (reference sequence). V dropped 6 bases and J dropped 1 base, with 15 bases sitting between them. This CDR3 is built from 15 residues. CDR3 coding DNA: TGTGCCAGCAGGCCAACCGGGACACGGAACACTGAAGCTTTCTTT. Protein sequence: CASRPTGTRNTEAFF.

The chain is built from TRBV20-1 and TRBJ2-7; D not certain. The germline V and J ends were trimmed by 5 bases and 0 bases, with 17 bases remaining between them. CDR3 length equals 15 residues. The V gene's germline CDR1 is DFQATT and CDR2 SNEGSKA (reference sequence). CDR3 protein: CSALLGVTSSYEQYF. CDR3 nucleotides: TGCAGTGCTCTTTTAGGTGTTACCTCCTCCTACGAGCAGTACTTC.

The chain is built from TRBV7-9 and TRBJ2-3, with D perhaps assigned TRBD1 or TRBD2 (5 bases each). Germline assignment: CDR1 SEHNR and CDR2 FQNEAQ (reference sequence). There are 14 residues in the CDR3. V lost 5 bases, J lost 0 bases, and 9 bases lay in between. In DNA, the CDR3 is TGTGCCAGCAGCCGGGACCTAAGCACAGATACGCAGTATTTT. This translates into CASSRDLSTDTQYF.

This clonotype was recorded many times. The rearrangement links TRBV29-1 to TRBJ2-6; a possible D gene is TRBD1 (5 bases). The CDR3 totals 14 residues. The V gene's germline CDR1 is SQVTM and CDR2 ANQGSEA. Trimming stripped 3 bases from V and 4 bases from J, with 10 bases between. The CDR3 is CSVDQGAGANVLTF. The CDR3 nucleotides read TGCAGCGTTGATCAGGGCGCAGGGGCCAACGTCCTGACTTTC.

Details on this clonotype: Its ends do not fully match the called genes, so a read error is possible. The chain links TRBV2 to TRBJ1-4, with D possibly being TRBD1 (6 bases). CDR1 and CDR2 from the germline V gene are SNHLY and FYNNEI. CDR3 length: 11 amino acids. In DNA form, the CDR3 reads TGTGCCAGCAGTGTCTCACAGGGCCTCATTTTT. It encodes CASSVSQGLIF.

The table lists this clonotype with many counts. V usage is TRBV7-6 and J usage is TRBJ1-5; possible D gene TRBD1, 5 bases. From germline, CDR1 is SGHVS and CDR2 FNYEAQ. V lost 5 bases and J 1 base, leaving 18 bases between the germline ends. The CDR3 has 17 residues. Written as DNA, the CDR3 is TGTGCCAGCAGCCCGCCGACAGTCCTGGTGAGCAATCAGCCCCAGCATTTT. Residues: CASSPPTVLVSNQPQHF. The entire variable domain, with the rest obtained from reference TRBV7-6 and TRBJ1-5, is as follows: GAGVSQSPRYKVTKRGQDVALRCDPISGHVSLYWYRQALGQGPEFLTYFNYEAQQDKSGLPNDRFSAERPEGSISTLTIQRTEQRDSAMYRCASSPPTVLVSNQPQHFGDGTRLSIL.

This clonotype has a handful of counts. V gene TRBV4-1 combines with J gene TRBJ2-7, with D perhaps TRBD2 (7 bases). Trimming took off 1 base at V and 0 bases at J, with 16 bases between the two ends. The length of the CDR3 is 17 residues. Per the germline V gene, CDR1 is MGHRA and CDR2 is YSYEKL. In DNA form, the CDR3 reads TGCGCCAGCAGCCAAGTTTCCGGGGGGCTAAACTCCTACGAGCAGTACTTC. Protein product: CASSQVSGGLNSYEQYF.

This clonotype was found many times. The V call is TRBV11-2, the J call TRBJ2-1; 7 bases map to TRBD1. The CDR3 sequence is 16 residues long. The germline CDR1 and CDR2 sequences are SGHAT and FQNNGV. The V segment lost 5 bases and the J segment 3 bases; nucleotides outside the gene matches: 10. CDR3 coding DNA: TGTGCCAGCAGCAACCTACAGGGGCTCGGCTACAATGAGCAGTTCTTC. The encoded protein is CASSNLQGLGYNEQFF.

Ten or more counts support this clonotype. The chain joins TRBV5-1 to TRBJ2-1; 8 bases align to TRBD2. The ends lost 3 bases at V and 5 bases at J; junction bases unmatched: 7. In germline, CDR1 is SGHRS, CDR2 YFSETQ. This CDR3 has 15 amino acids. The DNA of the CDR3 is TGCGCCAGCAGCTCCCGGGGGGGCGCGGACAATGAGCAGTTCTTC. As protein: CASSSRGGADNEQFF.

The chain employs TRBV7-2 and TRBJ2-2, with D possibly matching TRBD2 (5 bases). The ends were cut back, 5 bases at V and 0 bases at J, with 13 bases in the middle. The CDR3 is 16 residues long. Germline CDR1 SGHTA, CDR2 FQGNSA. CDR3 amino acids: CASSDRAGPNTGELFF. As DNA, the CDR3 is TGTGCCAGCAGCGATAGGGCGGGCCCGAACACCGGGGAGCTGTTTTTT.

This clonotype was counted between two and nine times. The CDR3 sequence is CASSGRGQEEKLFF. CDR3 in DNA: TGTGCCAGCAGCGGACGCGGGCAGGAGGAAAAACTGTTTTTT. J is TRBJ1-4 and V is TRBV9; D remains ambiguous. V dropped 3 bases and J dropped 8 bases, with 14 bases sitting between them. Germline lookup yields CDR1 SGDLS and CDR2 YYNGEE. The CDR3 sequence is 14 residues long.

This clonotype was recorded many times. This rearrangement joins TRBV5-1 to TRBJ2-2, with a tentative D call TRBD1 (6 bases). This CDR3 spans 14 amino acids. Trimming pared 0 bases from V and 7 bases from J, leaving 10 bases between. From germline, CDR1 is SGHRS and CDR2 YFSETQ. CDR3 sequence reads: CASSLEQGIGELFF. CDR3 nucleotide sequence: TGCGCCAGCAGCTTGGAGCAGGGGATCGGGGAGCTGTTTTTT.

The V call is TRBV20-1, the J call TRBJ2-6, with a weak D call TRBD1 (6 bases). The CDR3 loop spans 18 amino acids. The V end lost 1 base, the J end lost 0 bases, and 16 bases lay between the germline ends. Germline V gene lookup returns CDR1 DFQATT and CDR2 SNEGSKA (reference sequence). For the CDR3, the DNA is TGCAGTGCTAGAGGCCAAGGACAGCGAAGCTCTGGGGCCAACGTCCTGACTTTC. As protein: CSARGQGQRSSGANVLTF.

The chain is built from TRBV4-3 and TRBJ1-6; D not certain. Germline assignment: CDR1 LGHNA and CDR2 YSLEER. CDR3 length equals 14 residues. The V and J ends lost 6 bases and 8 bases respectively, with 14 bases between them. CDR3 DNA sequence: TGCGCCAGCAGTACCGGGCAATGGGATTCACCCCTCCACTTT. Residues: CASSTGQWDSPLHF.

This clonotype was seen more than once but under ten times. CDR3: CASSQTSGGADEQYF. The CDR3 coding sequence is TGTGCCAGCAGCCAGACTAGCGGGGGGGCGGACGAGCAGTACTTC. V usage is TRBV6-1 and J usage is TRBJ2-7; 14 nucleotides line up with TRBD2. Trimming cost V 6 bases and J 5 bases; bases outside gene matches: 6. This CDR3 region has 15 residues. The germline gives CDR1 MNHNS, CDR2 SASEGT.

On this clonotype itself: Since a much larger clone is just one base distant, this may be a read error. The chain couples TRBV19 to TRBJ2-7, with 8 bases matching TRBD2. CDR3 length equals 16 residues. Trimming at V came to 8 bases and at J to 1 base, leaving 13 bases not matched to a gene. From germline, CDR1 is LNHDA and CDR2 SQIVND (reference sequence). CDR3 nucleotide sequence: TGTGCCAGTGGGGCCGCCAGCGCGGGGGGTTCCTACGAGCAGTACTTC. This encodes CASGAASAGGSYEQYF.

This clonotype was recorded at least ten times. V is TRBV18 and J is TRBJ2-1; tentative D call: TRBD2 (6 bases). The CDR3 is 15 residues long. Germline assignment: CDR1 KGHSH and CDR2 LQKENI. Trimming removed 4 bases from V and 4 bases from J, with 14 bases in between. The CDR3 coding sequence is TGTGCCAGCTCACTTTCGGAGGGATATTACAATGAGCAGTTCTTC. Amino acids: CASSLSEGYYNEQFF.

This clonotype showed up many times. An end of the junction does not agree with germline; a read error may underlie this. The chain joins TRBV7-9 to TRBJ1-4; no definite D call. Looked up from germline, CDR1 is SEHNR and CDR2 is FQNEAQ (reference sequence). The CDR3 is made up of 12 amino acids. The CDR3 DNA reads TGTGCCAGCAGCTTAGGGTCCGGGCAAACCGCGTTT. It codes for CASSLGSGQTAF.

The gene calls are TRBV9 and TRBJ2-7, with D possibly being TRBD1 or TRBD2 (5 bases each). Deletions cut 4 bases from V and 2 bases from J, with 13 bases between. Germline lookup yields CDR1 SGDLS and CDR2 YYNGEE. This CDR3 comprises 14 residues. The CDR3, as DNA: TGTGCCAGCAGCCCCCGGGGCGTGGCCTACGAGCAGTACTTC. Translation: CASSPRGVAYEQYF.

In this sample, this clonotype turned up many times. This chain uses TRBV19 with TRBJ2-7; 7 bases map to TRBD1. Unmatched junction bases numbered 13, after V lost 5 bases and J lost 6 bases. Germline-derived CDR1 and CDR2 are LNHDA and SQIVND (reference sequence). The CDR3 extends over 15 amino acids. CDR3 in amino acids: CASSLGTEIVSEQYF. For the CDR3, the DNA is TGTGCCAGTAGTCTAGGGACAGAGATTGTTTCCGAGCAGTACTTC.

The chain recombines TRBV5-4 with TRBJ2-7, with unresolved D. Trimming removed 1 base from V and 0 bases from J, with 14 bases in between. The CDR3 extends over 16 amino acids. The germline gives CDR1 SGHNT, CDR2 YYREEE (reference sequence). This CDR3 is CASSLFGELSSYEQYF. DNA of the CDR3: TGTGCCAGCAGCTTGTTTGGAGAGTTGAGCTCCTACGAGCAGTACTTC.

V and J are TRBV11-2 and TRBJ1-6; weak D call: TRBD1 (6 bases). Germline V gene sequence: CDR1 SGHAT, CDR2 FQNNGV. The CDR3 has 16 amino acids. V lost 5 bases to trimming and J lost 1 base, with 12 bases between them. This CDR3 reads CASSPRTGSYNSPLHF. DNA of the CDR3: TGTGCCAGCAGCCCCCGAACAGGGTCCTATAATTCACCCCTCCACTTT.

This clonotype was seen at least ten times. This chain joins TRBV7-6 and TRBJ2-2; D is unclear. The CDR3 extends over 15 amino acids. V shed 3 bases and J shed 5 bases, with 13 bases lying between them. The germline CDR1 and CDR2 sequences are SGHVS and FNYEAQ. CDR3 loop: CASSLIAGPTGELFF. The DNA of the CDR3 is TGTGCCAGCAGCTTGATTGCAGGTCCGACCGGGGAGCTGTTTTTT.

This clonotype was detected many times. J is TRBJ2-5 and V is TRBV6-2 or TRBV6-3; the match to TRBD2 covers 7 bases. Germline V gene lookup returns CDR1 MNHEY and CDR2 SVGEGT. The CDR3 totals 13 residues. The trim removed 7 bases at V and 4 bases at J, leaving 6 bases unmatched. The CDR3 coding sequence is TGTGCCAGCAAATGGGGGGGAGGAGAGACCCAGTACTTC. This translates into CASKWGGGETQYF.

This clonotype was detected ten times or more. The chain links TRBV20-1 to TRBJ1-4; D perhaps matches TRBD1 (6 bases). The CDR3 runs to 11 residues. Trimming cost V 3 bases and J 13 bases, with 12 bases left between them. Per the germline V gene, CDR1 is DFQATT and CDR2 is SNEGSKA (reference sequence). CDR3 in DNA: TGCAGTGCTAGTAACAGGGACCCACTGTTTTTT. This codes for CSASNRDPLFF.